The clone carrying this T cell receptor beta chain was recorded many times. The V end lost 9 bases, the J end lost 1 base, and 12 bases lay between the germline ends. There are 13 residues in the CDR3. Looked up from germline, CDR1 is ENHRY and CDR2 is SYGVKD. This sample was included in a study of T cells after yellow fever vaccination. Whole-study context: The fractions with low cell numbers were processed using SMART-Seq v4 Ultra Low Input.

Findings of the study overall: Most primary-vaccination clones recurred post-booster (around 97% CD4, about 87% CD8). The secondary response was weaker but peaked faster, day 5 versus 15.

TCRdb used MiXCR to reprocess the 5' RACE reads, holding one entry per CDR3 protein. The sample gives under 50,000 distinct CDR3 sequences, 5.5% to 7.5% of which show up once; about 10% is in the top ten. The sample here was PBMCs, either bulk or a sorted T-cell subset (CD4+, CD8+, memory, or dextramer-sorted; not recorded which), taken 45 days after the yellow fever booster vaccination. The TCR originated in a man younger than 45 who received the YFV17D yellow fever vaccine. J is TRBJ1-1 and V is TRBV10-3, with D hard to call. The CDR3 nucleotides read TGTGCCATATGTCAGAGTCCGAACACTGAAGCTTTCTTT. Amino acids: CAICQSPNTEAFF.